These 5 T cell receptor beta chains came from one sample sequenced in a study of identical twins. Each CDR3 protein is one row after TCRdb ran MiXCR on the 5' RACE reads. The table includes a few hundred thousand distinct CDR3 sequences, roughly an eighth detected once. These data were also reused for a study on yellow fever vaccine responses in identical twins.

Material: CD4+ T cells sorted from blood. The receptor source for this set is a woman aged 18-29 years in good health.

This clonotype was counted between two and nine times. This chain uses TRBV6-5 with TRBJ2-7; TRBD1 is a possible D gene (5 bases). Germline loops: CDR1 MNHEY, CDR2 SVGAGI. Trimming pared 4 bases from V and 1 base from J, leaving 11 bases between. The CDR3 is 14 residues long. CDR3 in amino acids: CASSFGHKSYEQYF. The CDR3 DNA reads TGTGCCAGCAGTTTTGGACACAAATCCTACGAGCAGTACTTC.

This clonotype was found a few times. The rearrangement uses TRBV15 and TRBJ2-5; D possibly uses TRBD1 or TRBD2 (5 bases each). CDR3 length: 16 residues. Germline CDR1 reads LNHNV; CDR2 reads YYDKDF (reference sequence). V lost 3 bases to trimming and J lost 0 bases, with 14 bases between them. The CDR3 reads CATSSKHGTYQETQYF. For the CDR3, the DNA is TGTGCCACCAGCAGTAAACACGGGACGTACCAAGAGACCCAGTACTTC.

This clonotype was observed at least ten times. This chain joins TRBV29-1 and TRBJ2-7, with TRBD2 as a possible D gene (6 bases). V was pared by 1 base and J by 2 bases, with 21 bases between. Per germline, CDR1 SQVTM and CDR2 ANQGSEA. The CDR3 has 17 residues. Written as DNA, the CDR3 is TGCAGCGTTGAAGTCGGTAGGGGACTGCATAGCCCCTACGAGCAGTACTTC. This gives the protein CSVEVGRGLHSPYEQYF.

The CDR3 DNA sequence: TGTGCCAGCAGACGTGCGACAGGGAGCTACGAGCAGTACTTC. Protein sequence: CASRRATGSYEQYF. The V gene is TRBV5-6, the J gene TRBJ2-7, with 7 bases matching TRBD1. The CDR3 length is 14 residues. V was clipped by 5 bases and J by 3 bases; unmatched bases: 8. CDR1 and CDR2 (germline): SGHDT, YYEEEE.

This clonotype was seen a few times. The chain has TRBV11-1 and TRBJ1-5; TRBD1 agrees at 12 bases. Germline V gene sequence: CDR1 SGHAT, CDR2 FQDESV (reference sequence). This CDR3 spans 18 amino acids. With 3 bases clipped from V and 6 bases from J, the junction kept 12 bases outside the gene matches. As DNA, the CDR3 is TGTGCCAGCAGCTTCGAGACCCGGGACAGGGGGCCTGGTCAGCCCCAGCATTTT. Translation: CASSFETRDRGPGQPQHF.